The 3 T cell receptor beta chains below were found in one sample sequenced in a study of CD8 T cells in ankylosing spondylitis. One entry per CDR3 protein results from TCRdb running MiXCR on the 5' RACE reads. The sample shows 200,000 to 250,000 distinct CDR3 sequences, roughly 26% of them seen only once. The source material was blood, either unsorted or a sorted T cell fraction (not recorded which). The receptors originated from a male donor with ankylosing spondylitis or in good health (not recorded which).

This clonotype came up a few times. The rearrangement links TRBV3-1 to TRBJ2-2, with 14 bases identical to TRBD2. The CDR3 is 17 residues long. J lost 6 bases, V lost 3 bases, and 6 bases had no gene match. Germline values: CDR1 LGHDT, CDR2 YNNKEL (reference sequence). CDR3 in amino acids: CASSHQGLAGGAGELFF. CDR3 in DNA: TGTGCCAGCAGCCACCAAGGACTAGCGGGAGGTGCCGGGGAGCTGTTTTTT. The full variable domain, rest sourced from reference TRBV3-1 and TRBJ2-2, is DTAVSQTPKYLVTQMGNDKSIKCEQNLGHDTMYWYKQDSKKFLKIMFSYNNKELIINETVPNRFSPKSPDKAHLNLHINSLELGDSAVYFCASSHQGLAGGAGELFFGEGSRLTVL.

This clonotype was counted ten times or more. This rearrangement joins TRBV9 to TRBJ2-2; TRBD2 matches at 7 bases. CDR1 is SGDLS and CDR2 is YYNGEE in the germline V gene. V was clipped by 3 bases and J by 7 bases; unmatched bases: 12. The CDR3 loop spans 16 amino acids. The CDR3 DNA reads TGTGCCAGCAGCGCAACAGTGGCGGGAGCCCTCGGGGAGCTGTTTTTT. It codes for CASSATVAGALGELFF.

This clonotype was counted ten times or more. The V gene is TRBV20-1, the J gene TRBJ1-2; D is ambiguous. The V gene lost 6 bases and the J gene lost 7 bases, with 18 bases spanning the gap. The CDR3 runs to 13 residues. Per the germline V gene, CDR1 is DFQATT and CDR2 is SNEGSKA (reference sequence). The CDR3 DNA is TGCAGTGCCCCCGGGCCCGGTGGGTCTGGCTACACCTTC. It encodes CSAPGPGGSGYTF.